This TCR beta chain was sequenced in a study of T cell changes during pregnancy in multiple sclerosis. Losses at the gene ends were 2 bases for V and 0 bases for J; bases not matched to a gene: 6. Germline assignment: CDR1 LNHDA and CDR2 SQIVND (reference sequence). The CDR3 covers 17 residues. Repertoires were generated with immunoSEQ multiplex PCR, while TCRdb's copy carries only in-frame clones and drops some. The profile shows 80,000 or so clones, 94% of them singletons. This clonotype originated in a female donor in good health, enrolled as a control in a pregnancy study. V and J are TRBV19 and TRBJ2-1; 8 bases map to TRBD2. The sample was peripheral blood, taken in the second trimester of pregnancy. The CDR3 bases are TGTGCCAGTAGTATACCCCCCGGGACTAGCTCCTACAATGAGCAGTTCTTC. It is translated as CASSIPPGTSSYNEQFF. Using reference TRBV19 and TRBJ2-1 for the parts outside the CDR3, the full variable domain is DGGITQSPKYLFRKEGQNVTLSCEQNLNHDAMYWYRQDPGQGLRLIYYSQIVNDFQKGDIAEGYSVSREKKESFPLTVTSAQKNPTAFYLCASSIPPGTSSYNEQFFGPGTRLTVL.